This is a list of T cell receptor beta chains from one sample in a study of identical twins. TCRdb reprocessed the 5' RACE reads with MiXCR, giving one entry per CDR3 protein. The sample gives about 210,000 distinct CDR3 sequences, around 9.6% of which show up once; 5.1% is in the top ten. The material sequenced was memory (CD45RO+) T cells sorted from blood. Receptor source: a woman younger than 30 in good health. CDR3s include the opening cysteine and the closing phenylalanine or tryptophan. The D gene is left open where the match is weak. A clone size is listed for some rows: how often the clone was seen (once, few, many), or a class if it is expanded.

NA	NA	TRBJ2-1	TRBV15	CATSRDLLRAANEQFF	TGTGCCACCAGCAGAGACCTACTGAGGGCTGCAAATGAGCAGTTCTTC
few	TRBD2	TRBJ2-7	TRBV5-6	CASSPTSGGSYEQYF	TGTGCCAGCAGCCCGACTAGCGGGGGATCCTACGAGCAGTACTTC
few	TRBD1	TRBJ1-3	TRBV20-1	CSARSGTGAGNTIYF	TGCAGTGCTAGATCTGGGACAGGGGCTGGAAACACCATATATTTT
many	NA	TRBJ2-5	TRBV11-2	CASRRMGGPGETQYF	TGTGCCAGCAGGCGAATGGGTGGGCCGGGAGAGACCCAGTACTTC
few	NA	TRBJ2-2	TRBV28	CASRLQNTGELFF	TGTGCCAGCAGACTTCAAAACACCGGGGAGCTGTTTTTT
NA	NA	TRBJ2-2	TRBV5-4	CASSPDLKYSFTGELFF	TGTGCCAGCAGCCCGGATTTAAAGTACAGTTTCACCGGGGAGCTGTTTTTT
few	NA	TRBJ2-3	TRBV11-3	CASSWGPTDTQYF	TGTGCCAGCAGCTGGGGACCCACAGATACGCAGTATTTT
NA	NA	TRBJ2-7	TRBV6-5	CASSYFQGREQYF	TGTGCCAGCAGTTACTTCCAGGGTAGGGAGCAGTACTTC
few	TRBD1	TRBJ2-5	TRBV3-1	CASRRTGKETQYF	TGTGCCAGCAGACGGACAGGGAAGGAGACCCAGTACTTC
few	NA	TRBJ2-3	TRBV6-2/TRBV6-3	CASSYDGGRADTQYF	TGTGCCAGCAGTTACGACGGGGGTCGCGCAGATACGCAGTATTTT
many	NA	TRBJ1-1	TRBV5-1	CASIPGGAMNTEAFF	TGCGCCAGCATCCCTGGGGGTGCCATGAACACTGAAGCTTTCTTT
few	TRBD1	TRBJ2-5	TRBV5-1	CASSFGGTGEETQYF	TGCGCCAGCAGCTTTGGCGGGACAGGGGAAGAGACCCAGTACTTC
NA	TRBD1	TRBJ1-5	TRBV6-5	CASSSGTGSNQPQHF	TGTGCCAGCAGTTCAGGGACAGGGAGCAATCAGCCCCAGCATTTT
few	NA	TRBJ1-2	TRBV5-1	CASSPGGAQNYGYTF	TGCGCCAGCAGCCCGGGGGGGGCGCAAAACTATGGCTACACCTTC
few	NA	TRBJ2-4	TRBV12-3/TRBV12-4	CASSLEGPGAKNIQYF	TGTGCCAGCAGTTTGGAGGGTCCGGGAGCCAAAAACATTCAGTACTTC
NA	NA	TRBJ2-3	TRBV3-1	CASRPLLGGGEQDTQYF	TGTGCCAGCAGACCACTTTTAGGGGGGGGCGAGCAAGATACGCAGTATTTT
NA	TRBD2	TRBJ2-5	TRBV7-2	CASSLMASGSGETQYF	TGTGCCAGCAGCTTAATGGCTAGCGGGAGTGGAGAGACCCAGTACTTC
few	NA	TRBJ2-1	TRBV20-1	CSALTGPHEQFF	TGCAGTGCTTTAACAGGTCCCCATGAGCAGTTCTTC
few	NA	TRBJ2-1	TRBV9	CASSVQGRGGNEQFF	TGTGCCAGCAGCGTACAGGGTAGAGGGGGAAATGAGCAGTTCTTC
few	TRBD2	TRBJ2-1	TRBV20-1	CSASKGLAGGPRNEQFF	TGCAGTGCTAGTAAGGGACTAGCGGGAGGGCCGAGGAATGAGCAGTTCTTC
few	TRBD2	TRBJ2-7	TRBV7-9	CASSWSGGDYEQYF	TGTGCCAGCAGCTGGAGCGGGGGGGACTACGAGCAGTACTTC
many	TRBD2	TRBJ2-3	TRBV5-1	CASSLESSGGADTQYF	TGCGCCAGCAGCTTGGAGTCCAGCGGGGGGGCGGATACGCAGTATTTT
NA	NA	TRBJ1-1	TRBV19	CASTWQRNTEAFF	TGTGCCAGTACCTGGCAACGGAACACTGAAGCTTTCTTT
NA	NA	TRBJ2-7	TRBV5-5	CASSGRDGPYEQYF	TGTGCCAGCAGCGGCCGGGACGGTCCCTACGAGCAGTACTTC
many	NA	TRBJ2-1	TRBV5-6	CASSLKAKFPSEQFF	TGTGCCAGCAGCTTGAAGGCTAAGTTCCCCTCCGAGCAGTTCTTC
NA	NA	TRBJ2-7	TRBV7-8	CASSSLHLRQEITYEQYF	TGTGCCAGCAGCTCCCTCCACCTAAGACAGGAAATTACCTACGAGCAGTACTTC
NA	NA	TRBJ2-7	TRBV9	CASSQFTGYEQYF	TGTGCCAGCAGCCAGTTCACTGGCTACGAGCAGTACTTC
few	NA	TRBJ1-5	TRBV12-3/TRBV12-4	CASSQGGGQPQHF	TGTGCCAGCAGCCAGGGAGGGGGTCAGCCCCAGCATTTT
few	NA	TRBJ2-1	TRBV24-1	CATSDLVGEQFF	TGTGCCACCAGTGATCTAGTGGGTGAGCAGTTCTTC
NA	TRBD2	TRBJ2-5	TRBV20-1	CSASDPGLAVQETQYF	TGCAGTGCTAGCGATCCGGGGCTAGCGGTACAAGAGACCCAGTACTTC
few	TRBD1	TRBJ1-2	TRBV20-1	CCARDPRTGGLDGYTF	TGCTGTGCTAGAGATCCTAGGACAGGGGGCCTGGATGGCTACACCTTC
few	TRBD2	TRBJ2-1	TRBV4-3	CASSQDHQVASGVEQFF	TGCGCCAGCAGCCAAGATCATCAGGTCGCTAGCGGGGTTGAGCAGTTCTTC
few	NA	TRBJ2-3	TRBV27	CASSLSAGVLDTQYF	TGTGCCAGCAGTTTATCCGCCGGTGTATTAGATACGCAGTATTTT
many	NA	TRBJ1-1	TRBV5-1	CASSLDTMNTEAFF	TGCGCCAGCAGCTTGGACACCATGAACACTGAAGCTTTCTTT